These 14 T cell receptor beta chains originate from one sample sequenced in a study of OX40 agonist ivuxolimab in advanced cancers. Profiled with immunoSEQ multiplex PCR; TCRdb holds only in-frame clones, not every one. Of approximately 70,000 clones detected, around 88% appear once; the ten largest clones hold under 1%. The sample was CD4+ or CD8+ T cells sorted from blood, taken in a trial of the OX40 agonist ivuxolimab. These receptors were obtained from an adult with an advanced solid tumor such as melanoma, head and neck, liver or kidney cancer.

V is TRBV6-5 and J is TRBJ2-7; D might be TRBD1 (5 bases). The V end was cut by 7 bases, the J end by 2 bases, with 12 bases between. The V gene's germline CDR1 is MNHEY and CDR2 SVGAGI. The CDR3 contains 13 residues. For the CDR3, the DNA is TGTGCCAGCACCTCGGACACCACCTACGAGCAGTACTTC. It translates to CASTSDTTYEQYF.

V and J are TRBV4-1 and TRBJ1-1; D remains ambiguous. V lost 6 bases and J 3 bases, leaving 23 bases between the germline ends. The CDR3 sequence is 17 residues long. The V gene's germline CDR1 is MGHRA and CDR2 YSYEKL. CDR3 coding DNA: TGCGCCAGCAGTGAGTATCTGAGACACTCTGTCGACACTGAAGCTTTCTTT. Translated: CASSEYLRHSVDTEAFF.

The genes are TRBV5-1 and TRBJ2-2; the match to TRBD2 covers 8 bases. CDR3 length equals 14 residues. V lost 2 bases and J lost 6; bases outside the gene matches: 3. The germline V gene encodes CDR1 SGHRS and CDR2 YFSETQ. Written as DNA, the CDR3 is TGCGCCAGCAGCTTCCGCGGGGGGTCCGGGGAGCTGTTTTTT. Translating it yields CASSFRGGSGELFF.

This chain uses TRBV28 with TRBJ1-6; the D gene is possibly TRBD1 (5 bases). CDR3 length: 13 residues. V lost 6 bases, J lost 14 bases, and 17 bases lay in between. Germline values: CDR1 MDHEN, CDR2 SYDVKM. The CDR3 DNA is TGTGCCAGCAGCAGAGGCAGGGACCGCGCCCTCCACTTT. Its protein is CASSRGRDRALHF.

The J gene is TRBJ1-4, the V gene TRBV6-1, with D tentatively TRBD1 (5 bases). Germline CDR1 and CDR2: MNHNS and SASEGT. V lost 4 bases, J lost 8 bases, and 17 bases lay in between. This CDR3 has 15 amino acids. CDR3 nucleotides: TGTGCCAGCAGTGGAACCCCGAGGGGTCAGGAAAAACTGTTTTTT. Translation: CASSGTPRGQEKLFF.

The V gene is TRBV9, the J gene TRBJ2-5, with 16 bases lining up with TRBD2. The junction had 18 bases not matched to a gene; V was cut back by 3 bases and J by 4 bases. Per the germline V gene, CDR1 is SGDLS and CDR2 is YYNGEE. This CDR3 spans 21 amino acids. The CDR3 is CASSATSGTSGRALRLETQYF. CDR3 bases: TGTGCCAGCAGCGCAACCTCCGGGACTAGCGGGAGGGCCCTTCGTTTAGAGACCCAGTACTTC.

This clone showed up just once. The gene calls are TRBV6-1 and TRBJ1-1; 7 bases line up with TRBD1. Per germline, CDR1 MNHNS and CDR2 SASEGT. There are 12 residues in the CDR3. Unmatched junction bases numbered 3, after V lost 8 bases and J lost 3 bases. CDR3 sequence (DNA): TGTGCCAGCCGGGACAGTGACACTGAAGCTTTCTTT. Translating it yields CASRDSDTEAFF.

The rearrangement joins TRBV6-5 to TRBJ1-2, with D hard to call. The CDR3 has 11 residues. V shed 8 bases and J shed 3 bases, with 7 bases lying between them. Germline CDR1 and CDR2: MNHEY and SVGAGI. The CDR3: CASRGDYGYTF. Written as DNA, the CDR3 is TGTGCCAGCCGGGGTGACTATGGCTACACCTTC.

Only one count was recorded for this clone. V and J are TRBV28 and TRBJ1-3, with TRBD1 identical over 7 bases. Germline CDR1 reads MDHEN; CDR2 reads SYDVKM. The V gene end was trimmed by 8 bases and the J gene end by 0 bases; junction bases not matched to a gene: 7. The CDR3 totals 15 residues. The CDR3 here is CASLRTGRSGNTIYF. CDR3 sequence (DNA): TGTGCCAGCCTGAGGACAGGACGCTCTGGAAACACCATATATTTT.

This clone was counted between two and nine times. The chain recombines TRBV10-3 with TRBJ1-2; TRBD1 is a possible D gene (5 bases). The CDR3 sequence is 13 residues long. Between the trimmed V and J ends, which lost 2 bases and 4 bases, there was a span of 8 bases. Per the germline V gene, CDR1 is ENHRY and CDR2 is SYGVKD. CDR3 loop: CAISEPGLYGYTF. The CDR3 DNA reads as TGTGCCATCAGTGAGCCGGGACTCTATGGCTACACCTTC.

V and J are TRBV5-6 and TRBJ1-3; the D gene is possibly TRBD1 (5 bases). Trimming stripped 0 bases from V and 0 bases from J, with 10 bases between. The germline V gene has CDR1 SGHDT and CDR2 YYEEEE. The CDR3 has 16 amino acids. CDR3 region: CASSLGPGRSGNTIYF. CDR3 nucleotides: TGTGCCAGCAGCTTGGGGCCGGGGCGCTCTGGAAACACCATATATTTT.

The V gene is TRBV28, the J gene TRBJ2-2; either TRBD1 or TRBD2 may supply D (5 bases each). V dropped 4 bases and J dropped 7 bases, with 13 bases sitting between them. The CDR3 totals 14 residues. CDR1 is MDHEN and CDR2 is SYDVKM in the germline V gene. This chain's CDR3 is CASSSGTVVGELFF. CDR3 nucleotides: TGTGCCAGCAGTTCCGGGACGGTGGTCGGGGAGCTGTTTTTT.

This clone occurred a few times. This chain's CDR3 is CASSLASGTRNTIYF. The DNA of the CDR3 is TGTGCCAGCAGCTTAGCGTCAGGAACGCGAAACACCATATATTTT. The rearrangement uses TRBV7-8 and TRBJ1-3, with D hard to call. The germline V and J ends were trimmed by 0 bases and 5 bases, with 11 bases remaining between them. This CDR3 region has 15 residues. Germline CDR1 reads SGHVS; CDR2 reads FQNEAQ.

In DNA form, the CDR3 reads TGTGCCAGCAGCCGCTGGGTGGAAGTCGAGCAGTACTTC. It encodes CASSRWVEVEQYF. This chain uses TRBV5-8 with TRBJ2-7, with D unclear. The germline V gene encodes CDR1 SGHTS and CDR2 YDEGEE. Trimming took off 4 bases at V and 6 bases at J, with 14 bases between the two ends. The CDR3 is 13 amino acids.